This TCR beta chain derives from a study of T cells in Graves' hyperthyroidism and ophthalmopathy. Whole-study context: Peripheral blood was drawn at first diagnosis, prior to all treatment.

Findings of the study overall: Blood also held most thyroid clonotypes expanded beyond 0.001. Model predictions of ophthalmopathy came a median about six months before onset.

To note about this clonotype: Its target is unknown.

Hyperthyroidism had been newly diagnosed in patients aged 18 to 65, and its duration was under 2 months. This CDR3 region has 15 residues. The ends were cut back, 5 bases at V and 4 bases at J, with 17 bases in the middle. CDR1 is SEHNR and CDR2 is FQNEAQ in the germline V gene (reference sequence). It was RNA transcripts that yielded the amplified TCR beta CDR3 regions. A set of HTBI primers served as the primers for a first-round RT-PCR of the TCR CDR3. TCRdb reanalysed the multiplex PCR reads using MiXCR and keeps one entry per CDR3 protein. The sample lists approximately 330,000 distinct CDR3 sequences; approximately 18% were seen once.

This TCR came from a woman aged 45-65 years with Graves' hyperthyroidism. The source material was blood. This chain connects TRBV7-9 to TRBJ1-1, with no clear D. The CDR3 spells CASSPRGPQLTEAFF. The CDR3 nucleotides read TGTGCCAGCAGCCCCCGCGGGCCTCAGCTCACTGAAGCTTTCTTT.